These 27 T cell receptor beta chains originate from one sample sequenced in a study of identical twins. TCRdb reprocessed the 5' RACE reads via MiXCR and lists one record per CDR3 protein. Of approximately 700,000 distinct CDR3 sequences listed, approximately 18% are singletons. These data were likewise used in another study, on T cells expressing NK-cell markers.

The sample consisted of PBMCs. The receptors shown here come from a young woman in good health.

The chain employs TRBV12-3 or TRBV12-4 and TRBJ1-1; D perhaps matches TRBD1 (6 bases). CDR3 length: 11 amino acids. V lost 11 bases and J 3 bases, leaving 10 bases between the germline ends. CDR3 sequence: CAVQGYTEAFF. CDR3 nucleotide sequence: TGTGCCGTACAGGGTTACACTGAAGCTTTCTTT.

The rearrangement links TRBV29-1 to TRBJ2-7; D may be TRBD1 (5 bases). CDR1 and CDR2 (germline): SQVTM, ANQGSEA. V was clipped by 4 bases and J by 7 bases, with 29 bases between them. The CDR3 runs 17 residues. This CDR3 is CSVAFLDLTSLKGEQYF. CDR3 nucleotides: TGCAGCGTTGCTTTTTTAGACCTTACATCTCTTAAGGGGGAGCAGTACTTC.

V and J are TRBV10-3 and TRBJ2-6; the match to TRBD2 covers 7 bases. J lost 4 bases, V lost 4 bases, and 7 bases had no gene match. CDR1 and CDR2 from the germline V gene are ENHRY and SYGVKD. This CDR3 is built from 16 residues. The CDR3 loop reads CAISGQRGSGANVLTF. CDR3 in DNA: TGTGCCATCAGTGGGCAGCGGGGCTCGGGGGCCAACGTCCTGACTTTC.

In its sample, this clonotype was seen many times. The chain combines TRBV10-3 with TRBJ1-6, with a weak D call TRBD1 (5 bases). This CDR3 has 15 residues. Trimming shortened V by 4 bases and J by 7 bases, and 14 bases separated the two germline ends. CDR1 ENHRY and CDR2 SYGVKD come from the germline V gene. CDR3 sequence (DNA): TGTGCCATCAGTGTACGGCAGGGAGAAAATTCACCCCTCCACTTT. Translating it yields CAISVRQGENSPLHF.

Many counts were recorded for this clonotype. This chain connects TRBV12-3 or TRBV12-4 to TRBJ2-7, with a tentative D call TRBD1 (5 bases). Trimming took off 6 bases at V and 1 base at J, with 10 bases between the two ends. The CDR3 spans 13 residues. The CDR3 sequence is CASSPTVSYEQYF. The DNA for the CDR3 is TGTGCCAGCAGCCCGACAGTATCCTACGAGCAGTACTTC.

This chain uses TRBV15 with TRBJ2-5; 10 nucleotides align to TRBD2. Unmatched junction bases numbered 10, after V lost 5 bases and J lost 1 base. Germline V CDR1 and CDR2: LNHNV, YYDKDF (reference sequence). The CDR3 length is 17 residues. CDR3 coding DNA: TGTGCCACCAGCTTCGGAATAGCGGGGGGATCCCAAGAGACCCAGTACTTC. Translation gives CATSFGIAGGSQETQYF.

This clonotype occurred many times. The CDR3 spells CASKYQETQYF. CDR3 coding DNA: TGTGCCAGCAAGTACCAAGAGACCCAGTACTTC. The rearrangement links TRBV2 to TRBJ2-5; D is undetermined. Between the trimmed V and J ends, which lost 7 bases and 0 bases, there was a span of 3 bases. The CDR3 length is 11 residues. Per the germline V gene, CDR1 is SNHLY and CDR2 is FYNNEI.

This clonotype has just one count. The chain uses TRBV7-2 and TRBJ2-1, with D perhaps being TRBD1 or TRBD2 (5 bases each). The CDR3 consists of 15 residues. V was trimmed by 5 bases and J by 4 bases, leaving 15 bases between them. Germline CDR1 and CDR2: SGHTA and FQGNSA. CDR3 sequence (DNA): TGTGCCAGCAGCCGTTCCCGGGACCTATACAATGAGCAGTTCTTC. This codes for CASSRSRDLYNEQFF. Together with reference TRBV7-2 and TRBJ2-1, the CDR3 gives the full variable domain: GAGVSQSPSNKVTEKGKDVELRCDPISGHTALYWYRQSLGQGLEFLIYFQGNSAPDKSGLPSDRFSAERTGGSVSTLTIQRTQQEDSAVYLCASSRSRDLYNEQFFGPGTRLTVL.

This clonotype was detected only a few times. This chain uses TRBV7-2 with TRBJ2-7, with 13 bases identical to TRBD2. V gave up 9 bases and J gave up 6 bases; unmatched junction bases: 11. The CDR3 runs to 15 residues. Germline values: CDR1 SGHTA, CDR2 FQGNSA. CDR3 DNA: TGTGCCAGTACTAGCGGGAGGGCCGGATCCGGCGAGCAGTACTTC. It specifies CASTSGRAGSGEQYF.

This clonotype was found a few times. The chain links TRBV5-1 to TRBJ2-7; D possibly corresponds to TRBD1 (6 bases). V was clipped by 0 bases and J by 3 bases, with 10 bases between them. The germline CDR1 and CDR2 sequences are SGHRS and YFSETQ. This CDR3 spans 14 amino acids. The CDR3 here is CASSLARGIYEQYF. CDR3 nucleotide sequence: TGCGCCAGCAGCTTGGCCAGGGGCATCTACGAGCAGTACTTC. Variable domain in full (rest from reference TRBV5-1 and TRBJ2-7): KAGVTQTPRYLIKTRGQQVTLSCSPISGHRSVSWYQQTPGQGLQFLFEYFSETQRNKGNFPGRFSGRQFSNSRSEMNVSTLELGDSALYLCASSLARGIYEQYFGPGTRLTVT.

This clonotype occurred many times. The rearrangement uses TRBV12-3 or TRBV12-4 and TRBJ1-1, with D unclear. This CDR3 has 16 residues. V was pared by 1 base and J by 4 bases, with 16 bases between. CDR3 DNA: TGTGCCAGCAGTTTAGGCCCAGAGCGGGGATTCACTGAAGCTTTCTTT. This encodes CASSLGPERGFTEAFF.

The CDR3 reads CSARSLTTDTQYF. CDR3 bases: TGCAGTGCTAGGAGCTTGACCACAGATACGCAGTATTTT. This sequence joins TRBV20-1 and TRBJ2-3; D not certain. In germline, CDR1 is DFQATT, CDR2 SNEGSKA (reference sequence). The CDR3 has 13 residues. Trimming pared 3 bases from V and 2 bases from J, leaving 9 bases between.

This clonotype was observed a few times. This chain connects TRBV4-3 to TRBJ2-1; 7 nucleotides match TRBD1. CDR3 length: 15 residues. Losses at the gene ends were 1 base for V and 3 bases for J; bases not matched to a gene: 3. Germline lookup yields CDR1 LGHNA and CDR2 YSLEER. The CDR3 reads CASSQGGTVYNEQFF. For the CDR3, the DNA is TGCGCCAGCAGCCAAGGAGGGACAGTCTACAATGAGCAGTTCTTC.

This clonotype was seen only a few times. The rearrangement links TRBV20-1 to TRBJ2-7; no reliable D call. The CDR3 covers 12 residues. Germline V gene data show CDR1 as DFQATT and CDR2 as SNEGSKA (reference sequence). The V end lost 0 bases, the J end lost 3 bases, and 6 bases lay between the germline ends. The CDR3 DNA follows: TGCAGTGCTAGAGAACTTGGCTACGAGCAGTACTTC. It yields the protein CSARELGYEQYF.

The CDR3 DNA is TGCGCCAGCAAAACCGACCCCGGAGTCTCTGGCTACACCTTC. Protein product: CASKTDPGVSGYTF. The chain carries TRBV5-1 and TRBJ1-2, with unresolved D. This CDR3 is built from 14 residues. Germline CDR1 reads SGHRS; CDR2 reads YFSETQ. V gave up 6 bases and J gave up 7 bases, with 19 bases separating them.

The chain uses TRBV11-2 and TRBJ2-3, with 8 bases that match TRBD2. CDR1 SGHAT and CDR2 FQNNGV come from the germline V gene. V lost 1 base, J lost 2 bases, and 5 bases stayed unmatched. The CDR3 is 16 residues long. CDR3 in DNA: TGTGCCAGCAGCTTAGTACCTAGCGGGCTCACAGATACGCAGTATTTT. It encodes CASSLVPSGLTDTQYF.

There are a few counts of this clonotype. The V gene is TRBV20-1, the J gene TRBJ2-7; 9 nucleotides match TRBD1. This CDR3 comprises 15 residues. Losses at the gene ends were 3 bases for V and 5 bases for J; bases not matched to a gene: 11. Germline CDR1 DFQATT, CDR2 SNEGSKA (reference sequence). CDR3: CSASAPGQGSHEQYF. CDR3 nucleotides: TGCAGTGCTAGCGCCCCGGGACAGGGTTCCCACGAGCAGTACTTC.

CDR3 sequence (DNA): TGTGCCCACGGCCAGGGCCGGACTAATGAAAAACTGTTTTTT. It is translated as CAHGQGRTNEKLFF. This chain joins TRBV2 and TRBJ1-4; maybe TRBD1 (5 bases). This CDR3 is built from 14 residues. The V gene's germline CDR1 is SNHLY and CDR2 FYNNEI. V was shortened by 11 bases and J by 2 bases, with 15 bases between the two germline ends.

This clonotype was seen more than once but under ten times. CDR3 DNA sequence: TGCAGTGCTCGCTCCCCGAGCGGCCACCAAGAGACCCAGTACTTC. It is translated as CSARSPSGHQETQYF. The V and J genes are TRBV20-1 and TRBJ2-5; D perhaps matches TRBD2 (5 bases). Per germline, CDR1 DFQATT and CDR2 SNEGSKA (reference sequence). V dropped 5 bases and J dropped 0 bases, with 16 bases sitting between them. The length of the CDR3 is 15 residues.

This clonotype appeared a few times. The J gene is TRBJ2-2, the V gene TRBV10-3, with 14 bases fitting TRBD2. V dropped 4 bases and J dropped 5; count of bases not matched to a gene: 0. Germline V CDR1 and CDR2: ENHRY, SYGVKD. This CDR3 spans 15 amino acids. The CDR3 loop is CAISGLAGGTGELFF. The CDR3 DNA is TGTGCCATCAGTGGACTAGCGGGAGGGACCGGGGAGCTGTTTTTT.

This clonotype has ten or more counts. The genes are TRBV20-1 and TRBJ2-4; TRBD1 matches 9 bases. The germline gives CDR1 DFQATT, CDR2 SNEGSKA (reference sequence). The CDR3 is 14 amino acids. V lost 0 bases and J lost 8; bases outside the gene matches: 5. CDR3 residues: CSARDRTGADIQYF. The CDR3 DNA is TGCAGTGCTAGAGATCGGACAGGGGCGGACATTCAGTACTTC.

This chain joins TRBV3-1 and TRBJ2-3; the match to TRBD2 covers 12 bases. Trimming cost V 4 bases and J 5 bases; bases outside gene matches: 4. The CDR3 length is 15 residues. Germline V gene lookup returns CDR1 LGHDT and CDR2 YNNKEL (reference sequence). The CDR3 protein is CASSPTSGGKDTQYF. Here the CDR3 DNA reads TGTGCCAGCAGCCCGACTAGCGGGGGAAAAGATACGCAGTATTTT.

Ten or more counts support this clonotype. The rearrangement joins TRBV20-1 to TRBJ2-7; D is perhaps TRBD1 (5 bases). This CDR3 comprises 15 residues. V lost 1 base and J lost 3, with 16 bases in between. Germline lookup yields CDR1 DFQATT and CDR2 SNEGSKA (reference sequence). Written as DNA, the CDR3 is TGCAGTGCTAGAGTCGTGGGGCAGACTTACTACGAGCAGTACTTC. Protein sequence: CSARVVGQTYYEQYF.

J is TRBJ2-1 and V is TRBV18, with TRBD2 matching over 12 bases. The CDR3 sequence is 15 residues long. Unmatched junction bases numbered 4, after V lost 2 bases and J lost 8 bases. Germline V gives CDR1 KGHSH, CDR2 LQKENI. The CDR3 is CASSPSSGGAYEQFF. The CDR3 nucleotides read TGTGCCAGCTCACCATCTAGCGGGGGGGCTTATGAGCAGTTCTTC.

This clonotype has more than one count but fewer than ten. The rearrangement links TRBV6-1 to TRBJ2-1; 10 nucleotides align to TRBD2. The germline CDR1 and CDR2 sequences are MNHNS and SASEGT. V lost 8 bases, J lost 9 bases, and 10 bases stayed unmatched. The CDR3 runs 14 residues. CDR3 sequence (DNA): TGTGCCAGCGAGAGGCTAGCGGGAGTATCTGAGCAGTTCTTC. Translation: CASERLAGVSEQFF.

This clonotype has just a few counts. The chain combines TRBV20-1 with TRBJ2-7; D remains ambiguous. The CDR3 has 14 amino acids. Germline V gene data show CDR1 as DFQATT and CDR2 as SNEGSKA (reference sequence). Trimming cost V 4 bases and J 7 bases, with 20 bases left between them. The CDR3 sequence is CSAIPDPSRREQYF. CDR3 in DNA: TGCAGTGCTATCCCCGATCCTTCGAGGCGGGAGCAGTACTTC.

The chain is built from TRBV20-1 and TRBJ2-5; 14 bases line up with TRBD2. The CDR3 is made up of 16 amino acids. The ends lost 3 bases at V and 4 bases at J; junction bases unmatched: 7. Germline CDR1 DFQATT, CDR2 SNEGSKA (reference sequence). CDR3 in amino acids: CSASQGTSGRPETQYF. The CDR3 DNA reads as TGCAGTGCTAGCCAGGGGACTAGCGGGAGACCAGAGACCCAGTACTTC.